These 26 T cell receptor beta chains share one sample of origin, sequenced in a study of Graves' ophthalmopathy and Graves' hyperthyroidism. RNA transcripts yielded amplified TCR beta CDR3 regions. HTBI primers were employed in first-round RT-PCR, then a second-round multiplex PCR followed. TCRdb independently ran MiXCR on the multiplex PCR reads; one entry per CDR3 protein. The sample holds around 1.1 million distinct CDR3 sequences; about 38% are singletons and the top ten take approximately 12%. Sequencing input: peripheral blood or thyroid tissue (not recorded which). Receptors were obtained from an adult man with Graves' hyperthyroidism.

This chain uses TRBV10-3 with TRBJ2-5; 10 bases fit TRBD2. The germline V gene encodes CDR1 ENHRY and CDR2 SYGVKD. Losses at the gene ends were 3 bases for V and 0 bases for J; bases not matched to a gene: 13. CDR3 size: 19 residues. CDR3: CAISDFGKRGGRYQETQYF. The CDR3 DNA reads TGTGCCATCAGTGACTTTGGGAAGCGGGGGGGCCGGTACCAAGAGACCCAGTACTTC.

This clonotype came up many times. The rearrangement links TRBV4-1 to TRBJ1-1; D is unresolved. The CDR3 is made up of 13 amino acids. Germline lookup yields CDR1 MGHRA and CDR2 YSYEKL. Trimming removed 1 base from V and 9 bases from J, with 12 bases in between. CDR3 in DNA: TGCGCCAGCAGCCAAGTTCCTAGGGAAAAAGCTTTCTTT. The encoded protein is CASSQVPREKAFF.

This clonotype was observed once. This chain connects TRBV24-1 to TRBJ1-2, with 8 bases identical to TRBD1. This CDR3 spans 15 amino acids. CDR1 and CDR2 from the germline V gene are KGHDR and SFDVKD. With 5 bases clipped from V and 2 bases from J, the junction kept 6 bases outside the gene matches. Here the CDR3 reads CATSAGGDRNYGYTF. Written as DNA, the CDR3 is TGTGCCACCAGTGCCGGCGGGGACAGGAACTATGGCTACACCTTC.

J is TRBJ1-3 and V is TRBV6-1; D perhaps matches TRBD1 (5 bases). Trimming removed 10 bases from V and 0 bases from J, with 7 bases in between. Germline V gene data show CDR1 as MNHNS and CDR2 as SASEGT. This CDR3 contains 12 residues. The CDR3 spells CATTVSGNTIYF. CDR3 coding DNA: TGTGCCACGACAGTCTCTGGAAACACCATATATTTT.

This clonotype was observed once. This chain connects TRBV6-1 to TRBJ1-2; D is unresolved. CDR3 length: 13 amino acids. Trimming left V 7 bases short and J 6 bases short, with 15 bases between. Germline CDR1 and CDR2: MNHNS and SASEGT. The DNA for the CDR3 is TGTGCCAGCATCTTCGGGAATACTCATGGCTACACCTTC. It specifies CASIFGNTHGYTF.

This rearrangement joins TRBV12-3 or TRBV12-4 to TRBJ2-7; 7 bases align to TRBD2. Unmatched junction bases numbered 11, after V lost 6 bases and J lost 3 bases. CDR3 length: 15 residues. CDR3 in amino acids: CASSPGSRGIYEQYF. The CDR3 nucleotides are TGTGCCAGCAGCCCGGGATCGCGGGGGATCTACGAGCAGTACTTC.

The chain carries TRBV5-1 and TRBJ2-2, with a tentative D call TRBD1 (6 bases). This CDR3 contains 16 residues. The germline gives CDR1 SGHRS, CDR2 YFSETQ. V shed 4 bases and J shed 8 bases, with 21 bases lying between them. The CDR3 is CASSKTPGQPPGELFF. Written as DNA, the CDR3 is TGCGCCAGCAGCAAAACCCCGGGACAACCCCCTGGGGAGCTGTTTTTT.

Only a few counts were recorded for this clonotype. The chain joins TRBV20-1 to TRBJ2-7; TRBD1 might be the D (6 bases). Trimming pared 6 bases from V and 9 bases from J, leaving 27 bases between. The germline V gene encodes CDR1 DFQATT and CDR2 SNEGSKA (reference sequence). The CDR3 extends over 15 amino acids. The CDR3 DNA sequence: TGCAGTGCCCAAAATTGGGACACATCGTACTTGGTGCAGTACTTC. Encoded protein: CSAQNWDTSYLVQYF.

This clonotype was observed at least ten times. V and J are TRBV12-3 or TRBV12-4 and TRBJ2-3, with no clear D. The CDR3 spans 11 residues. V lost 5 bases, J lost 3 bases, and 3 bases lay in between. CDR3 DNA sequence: TGTGCCAGCAGTCAAACAGATACGCAGTATTTT. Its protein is CASSQTDTQYF.

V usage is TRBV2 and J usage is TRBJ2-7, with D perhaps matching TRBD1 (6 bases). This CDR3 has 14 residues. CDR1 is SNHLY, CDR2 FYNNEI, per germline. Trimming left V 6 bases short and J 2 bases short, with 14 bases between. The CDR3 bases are TGTGCCAGCAGCGTAGGGTCAGGGGCCTACGAGCAGTACTTC. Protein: CASSVGSGAYEQYF. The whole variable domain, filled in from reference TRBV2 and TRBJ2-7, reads EPEVTQTPSHQVTQMGQEVILRCVPISNHLYFYWYRQILGQKVEFLVSFYNNEISEKSEIFDDQFSVERPDGSNFTLKIRSTKLEDSAMYFCASSVGSGAYEQYFGPGTRLTVT.

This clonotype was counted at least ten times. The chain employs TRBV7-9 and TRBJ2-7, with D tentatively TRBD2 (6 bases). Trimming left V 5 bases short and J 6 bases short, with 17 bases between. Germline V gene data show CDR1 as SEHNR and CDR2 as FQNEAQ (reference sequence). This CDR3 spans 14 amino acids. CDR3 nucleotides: TGTGCCAGCAGCCCCTCACGGGAGACCGTCGAGCAGTACTTC. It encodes CASSPSRETVEQYF.

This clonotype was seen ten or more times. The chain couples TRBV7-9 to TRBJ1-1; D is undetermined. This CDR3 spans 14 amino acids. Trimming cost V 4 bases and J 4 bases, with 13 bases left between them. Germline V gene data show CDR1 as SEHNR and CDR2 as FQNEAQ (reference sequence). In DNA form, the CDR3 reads TGTGCCAGCAGCTCATCCGGGGTGGGCACTGAAGCTTTCTTT. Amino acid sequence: CASSSSGVGTEAFF.

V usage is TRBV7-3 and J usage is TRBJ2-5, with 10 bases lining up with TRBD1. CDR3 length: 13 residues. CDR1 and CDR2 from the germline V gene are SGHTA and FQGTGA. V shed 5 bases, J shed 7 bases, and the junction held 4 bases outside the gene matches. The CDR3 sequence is CASSPGQGRTQYF. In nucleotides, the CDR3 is TGTGCCAGCAGCCCGGGACAGGGGCGGACCCAGTACTTC.

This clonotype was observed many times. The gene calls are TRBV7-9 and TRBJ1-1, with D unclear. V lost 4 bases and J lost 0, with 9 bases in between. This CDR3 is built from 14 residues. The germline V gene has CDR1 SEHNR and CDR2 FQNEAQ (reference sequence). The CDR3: CASSSRSLNTEAFF. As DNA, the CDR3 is TGTGCCAGCAGCTCACGCAGTTTGAACACTGAAGCTTTCTTT. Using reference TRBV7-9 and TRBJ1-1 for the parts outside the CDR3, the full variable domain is DTGVSQNPRHKITKRGQNVTFRCDPISEHNRLYWYRQTLGQGPEFLTYFQNEAQLEKSRLLSDRFSAERPKGSFSTLEIQRTEQGDSAMYLCASSSRSLNTEAFFGQGTRLTVV.

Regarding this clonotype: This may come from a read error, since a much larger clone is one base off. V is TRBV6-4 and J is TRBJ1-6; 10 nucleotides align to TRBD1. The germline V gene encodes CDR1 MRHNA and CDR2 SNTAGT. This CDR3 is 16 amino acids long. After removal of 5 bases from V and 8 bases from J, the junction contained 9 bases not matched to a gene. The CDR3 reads CASSTGQGVVHSPLHF. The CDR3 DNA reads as TGTGCCAGCAGTACCGGACAGGGGGTCGTCCATTCACCCCTCCACTTT.

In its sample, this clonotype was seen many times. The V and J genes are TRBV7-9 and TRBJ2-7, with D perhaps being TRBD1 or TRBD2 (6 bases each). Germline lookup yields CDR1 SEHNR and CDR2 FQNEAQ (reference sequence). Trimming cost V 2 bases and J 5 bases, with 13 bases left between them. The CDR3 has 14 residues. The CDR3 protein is CASSLRGRRDEQYF. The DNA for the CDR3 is TGTGCCAGCAGCTTACGGGGGCGGAGGGACGAGCAGTACTTC.

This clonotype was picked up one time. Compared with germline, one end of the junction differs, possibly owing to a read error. CDR3 region: CAGSLGSGDRSGELFF. DNA for the CDR3: TGTGCCGGCAGTTTAGGTTCGGGGGACAGGTCCGGGGAGCTGTTTTTT. The chain has TRBV12-3 or TRBV12-4 and TRBJ2-2; 8 nucleotides match TRBD1. CDR3 length: 16 amino acids.

The CDR3 region has the DNA TGTGCCATCAGTGAGGCGAAGGCAGAATCTTATGGCTACACCTTC. Its translation: CAISEAKAESYGYTF. The V call is TRBV10-3, the J call TRBJ1-2; the D is unclear. Trimming cost V 2 bases and J 5 bases, with 15 bases left between them. The CDR3 is made up of 15 amino acids. Germline assignment: CDR1 ENHRY and CDR2 SYGVKD.

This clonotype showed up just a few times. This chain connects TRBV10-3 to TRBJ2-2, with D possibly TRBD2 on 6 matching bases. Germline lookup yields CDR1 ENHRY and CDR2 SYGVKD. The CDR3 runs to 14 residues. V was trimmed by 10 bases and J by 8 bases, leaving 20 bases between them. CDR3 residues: CASTPGSFIGELFF. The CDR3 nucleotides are TGTGCCAGCACCCCCGGGAGCTTCATTGGGGAGCTGTTTTTT.

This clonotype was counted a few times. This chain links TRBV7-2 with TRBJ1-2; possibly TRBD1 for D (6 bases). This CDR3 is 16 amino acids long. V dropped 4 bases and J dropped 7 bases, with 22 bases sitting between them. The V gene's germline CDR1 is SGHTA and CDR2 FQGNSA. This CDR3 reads CASSSYIEGGLGGYTF. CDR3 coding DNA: TGTGCCAGCAGCTCATATATAGAGGGGGGGTTAGGTGGCTACACCTTC.

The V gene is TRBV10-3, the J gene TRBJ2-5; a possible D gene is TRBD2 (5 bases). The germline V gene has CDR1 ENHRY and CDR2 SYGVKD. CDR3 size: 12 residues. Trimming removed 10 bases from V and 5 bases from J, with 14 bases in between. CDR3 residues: CASIRGEETQYF. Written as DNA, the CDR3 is TGTGCCAGCATTCGGGGTGAGGAGACCCAGTACTTC.

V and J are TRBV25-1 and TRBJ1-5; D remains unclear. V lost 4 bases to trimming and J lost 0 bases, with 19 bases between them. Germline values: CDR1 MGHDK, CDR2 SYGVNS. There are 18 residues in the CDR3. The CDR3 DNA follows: TGTGCCAGCAGTGCTTGGGCAGTCGGGCCCGATAGCAATCAGCCCCAGCATTTT. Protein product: CASSAWAVGPDSNQPQHF.

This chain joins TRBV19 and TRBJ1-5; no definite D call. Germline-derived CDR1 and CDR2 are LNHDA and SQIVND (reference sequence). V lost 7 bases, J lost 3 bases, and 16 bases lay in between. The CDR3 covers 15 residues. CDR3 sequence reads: CASTPGDVPNQPQHF. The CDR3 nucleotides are TGTGCCAGTACCCCTGGGGATGTACCCAATCAGCCCCAGCATTTT. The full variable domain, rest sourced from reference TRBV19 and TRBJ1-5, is DGGITQSPKYLFRKEGQNVTLSCEQNLNHDAMYWYRQDPGQGLRLIYYSQIVNDFQKGDIAEGYSVSREKKESFPLTVTSAQKNPTAFYLCASTPGDVPNQPQHFGDGTRLSIL.

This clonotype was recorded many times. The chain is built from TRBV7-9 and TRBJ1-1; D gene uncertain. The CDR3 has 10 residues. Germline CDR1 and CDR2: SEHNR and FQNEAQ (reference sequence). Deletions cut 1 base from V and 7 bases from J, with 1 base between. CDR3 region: CASSLVEAFF. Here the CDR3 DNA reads TGTGCCAGCAGCTTAGTTGAAGCTTTCTTT.

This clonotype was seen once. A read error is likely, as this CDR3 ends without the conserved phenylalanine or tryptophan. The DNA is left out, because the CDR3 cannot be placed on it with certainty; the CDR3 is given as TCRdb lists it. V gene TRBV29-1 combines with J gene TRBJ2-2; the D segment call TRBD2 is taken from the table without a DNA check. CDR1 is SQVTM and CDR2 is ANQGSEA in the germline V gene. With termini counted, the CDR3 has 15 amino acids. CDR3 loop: CSIQRGNVNTGELLT.

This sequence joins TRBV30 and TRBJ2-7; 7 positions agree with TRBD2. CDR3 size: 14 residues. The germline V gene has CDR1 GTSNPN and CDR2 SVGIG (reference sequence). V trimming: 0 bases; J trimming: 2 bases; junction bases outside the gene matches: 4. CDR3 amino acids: CAWSVVGGTYEQYF. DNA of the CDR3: TGTGCCTGGAGTGTAGTGGGAGGGACCTACGAGCAGTACTTC.